The source of this T cell receptor (beta chain) is a study of identical twins. This clonotype was seen a single time. Its target is not known. A single record per CDR3 protein comes from TCRdb applying MiXCR to the 5' RACE reads. The table lists some 570,000 distinct CDR3 sequences, around 22% of them singletons. Study outcomes and limitations: Twins showed weaker excess sharing in their beta out-of-frame sequences. Monozygotic twins shared more out-of-frame TCR alpha than recombination models predicted. Alpha sequences that were out-of-frame and twin-shared showed an excess of low generation probability.

Germline V lookup: CDR1 SEHNR, CDR2 FQNEAQ (reference sequence). Losses at the gene ends were 2 bases for V and 5 bases for J; bases not matched to a gene: 9. This CDR3 comprises 15 residues. The sample also formed part of further work on yellow fever vaccine responses in identical twins. According to that study: Twins reportedly mounted vaccine T cell responses that seemed partly convergent, partly personalized.

The sequenced material came from CD4+ T cells sorted from blood. This TCR was sampled from a woman younger than 35 in good health. This rearrangement joins TRBV7-9 to TRBJ2-7, with 7 bases fitting TRBD2. CDR3 region: CASSLSRGSGHEQYV. In nucleotides, the CDR3 is TGTGCCAGCAGCTTAAGTCGGGGTAGCGGGCACGAGCAGTACGTC.